The 4 T cell receptor beta chains below come from one sample, sequenced in a study of cytomegalovirus exposure and HLA in healthy donors. The PCR had 60 Vbeta and 13 Jbeta primers. Profiled with immunoSEQ multiplex PCR; TCRdb holds only in-frame clones, not every one. The sample carries about 120,000 clones, 70% to 80% recorded once. Material for sequencing was PBMCs. All receptors come from a woman under 30 in good health and CMV-seronegative.

The rearrangement links TRBV29-1 to TRBJ2-7; 7 nucleotides align to TRBD1. The length of the CDR3 is 14 residues. V lost 6 bases, J lost 0 bases, and 8 bases stayed unmatched. The germline V gene has CDR1 SQVTM and CDR2 ANQGSEA. The CDR3 sequence: CSVTAGTASYEQYF. CDR3 DNA sequence: TGCAGCGTGACAGCCGGGACAGCCTCCTACGAGCAGTACTTC.

V is TRBV28 and J is TRBJ2-7; 9 bases line up with TRBD1. CDR3 size: 14 residues. Germline loops: CDR1 MDHEN, CDR2 SYDVKM. The J segment lost 3 bases and the V segment lost 7 bases, leaving 7 bases of the junction unmatched. The CDR3 reads CASKPPGQGYEQYF. The DNA for the CDR3 is TGTGCCAGCAAGCCCCCGGGACAGGGCTACGAGCAGTACTTC.

This chain connects TRBV6-6 to TRBJ1-5; unclear D gene. The CDR3 is 12 amino acids. The germline CDR1 and CDR2 sequences are MNHNY and SVGAGI (reference sequence). The V end was cut by 8 bases, the J end by 6 bases, with 11 bases between. CDR3 nucleotides: TGTGCCAGCGCGCTCCCAGGTCAGCCCCAGCATTTT. Translated, it gives CASALPGQPQHF.

The V call is TRBV6-5, the J call TRBJ2-3, with unresolved D. This CDR3 has 14 residues. V gave up 0 bases and J gave up 0 bases, with 4 bases separating them. The germline V gene encodes CDR1 MNHEY and CDR2 SVGAGI. CDR3 loop: CASSYSASTDTQYF. In DNA form, the CDR3 reads TGTGCCAGCAGTTACTCGGCTAGCACAGATACGCAGTATTTT.